Shown below are 28 T cell receptor beta chains from a single sample sequenced in a study of blood T cell repertoires in COVID-19. The protocol was immunoSEQ multiplex PCR, while the TCRdb copy is restricted to in-frame clones and leaves out a portion. The sample has 15,000 or so clones, approximately 90% seen once. Sample: peripheral blood. Receptors were obtained from a human donor in a cohort sampled during active COVID-19.

This chain joins TRBV19 and TRBJ2-3; 10 bases are shared with TRBD1. The CDR3 is made up of 16 amino acids. Trimming cost V 5 bases and J 2 bases; bases outside gene matches: 7. The germline V gene encodes CDR1 LNHDA and CDR2 SQIVND (reference sequence). The DNA of the CDR3 is TGTGCCAGTAGTGAATGGGGGACAGGGGCCACAGATACGCAGTATTTT. It yields the protein CASSEWGTGATDTQYF.

This clone has a single count. This chain uses TRBV6-4 with TRBJ1-5; D not certain. Germline CDR1 reads MRHNA; CDR2 reads SNTAGT. V was pared by 5 bases and J by 1 base, with 6 bases between. There are 13 residues in the CDR3. CDR3 sequence (DNA): TGTGCCAGCAGTAGAGAGAGCAATCAGCCCCAGCATTTT. Its protein product is CASSRESNQPQHF.

V is TRBV11-2 and J is TRBJ2-7, with TRBD2 matching 9 bases. V dropped 5 bases and J dropped 0; count of bases not matched to a gene: 5. Germline values: CDR1 SGHAT, CDR2 FQNNGV. The CDR3 extends over 15 amino acids. The CDR3 loop reads CASSVIAGASYEQYF. DNA for the CDR3: TGTGCCAGCAGCGTTATAGCGGGGGCCTCCTACGAGCAGTACTTC.

The CDR3 is CASSFQGEKLFF. In nucleotides, the CDR3 is TGCGCCAGCAGCTTCCAGGGCGAAAAACTGTTTTTT. This chain links TRBV5-1 with TRBJ1-4; possibly TRBD1 for D (5 bases). The CDR3 has 12 residues. Germline CDR1 reads SGHRS; CDR2 reads YFSETQ. V shed 2 bases and J shed 8 bases, with 7 bases lying between them.

The chain has TRBV5-1 and TRBJ2-1, with 10 bases fitting TRBD2. The CDR3 is 17 amino acids. J was trimmed by 6 bases and V by 0 bases; bases with no gene match: 9. Germline V gives CDR1 SGHRS, CDR2 YFSETQ. The CDR3 loop is CASSLEASGSNSNEQFF. In nucleotides, the CDR3 is TGCGCCAGCAGCTTGGAGGCTAGCGGGAGTAATAGCAATGAGCAGTTCTTC.

The chain couples TRBV5-1 to TRBJ1-2; D is ambiguous. The CDR3 runs 15 residues. V lost 0 bases and J lost 0, with 9 bases in between. Germline V gene lookup returns CDR1 SGHRS and CDR2 YFSETQ. The CDR3 DNA reads as TGCGCCAGCAGCTTGGCTTTGAGGGCTAACTATGGCTACACCTTC. Translating gives CASSLALRANYGYTF.

This chain links TRBV15 with TRBJ1-5; D is unresolved. Germline CDR1 is LNHNV and CDR2 is YYDKDF (reference sequence). V shed 1 base and J shed 7 bases, with 8 bases lying between them. The CDR3 runs to 13 residues. DNA for the CDR3: TGTGCCACCAGCAGAGGACCGGGACAGCCCCAGCATTTT. Protein: CATSRGPGQPQHF.

The V and J genes are TRBV19 and TRBJ2-2; tentative D call: TRBD2 (6 bases). CDR1 and CDR2 from the germline V gene are LNHDA and SQIVND (reference sequence). This CDR3 contains 18 residues. Trimming stripped 3 bases from V and 5 bases from J, with 22 bases between. CDR3 sequence reads: CASSMIRGIKRETGELFF. DNA for the CDR3: TGTGCCAGTAGTATGATAAGGGGAATAAAACGGGAGACCGGGGAGCTGTTTTTT. Filled out from reference TRBV19 and TRBJ2-2, the complete variable domain reads DGGITQSPKYLFRKEGQNVTLSCEQNLNHDAMYWYRQDPGQGLRLIYYSQIVNDFQKGDIAEGYSVSREKKESFPLTVTSAQKNPTAFYLCASSMIRGIKRETGELFFGEGSRLTVL.

The chain carries TRBV10-3 and TRBJ1-2; D is possibly TRBD1 (6 bases). Germline CDR1 ENHRY, CDR2 SYGVKD. V lost 2 bases and J lost 8, with 18 bases in between. The CDR3 covers 15 residues. The CDR3 loop is CAISEPRRGGDGYTF. The CDR3 DNA reads TGTGCCATCAGTGAGCCCCGGAGGGGGGGGGACGGCTACACCTTC.

The J gene is TRBJ2-7, the V gene TRBV20-1, with D possibly being TRBD2 (5 bases). CDR1 is DFQATT, CDR2 SNEGSKA, per germline (reference sequence). This CDR3 has 11 amino acids. The CDR3 coding sequence is TGCAGGGCGGCAGAGGGTGGACAGCAGTACTTC. Protein product: CRAAEGGQQYF.

This clone occurred a few times. The chain joins TRBV2 to TRBJ2-5; tentatively, D is TRBD2 (5 bases). The V end lost 6 bases, the J end lost 5 bases, and 13 bases lay between the germline ends. This CDR3 contains 13 residues. Germline CDR1 reads SNHLY; CDR2 reads FYNNEI. CDR3 amino acids: CASRLGERETQYF. The CDR3 nucleotides are TGTGCCAGCAGGCTCGGGGAGAGGGAGACCCAGTACTTC.

This sequence joins TRBV15 and TRBJ2-7, with 7 nucleotides matching TRBD2. CDR1 LNHNV and CDR2 YYDKDF come from the germline V gene (reference sequence). With V trimmed by 2 bases and J by 2 bases, 6 bases remained unmatched. This CDR3 spans 15 amino acids. CDR3 in DNA: TGTGCCACCAGCAGATCTCCAGGGAGGGCCTACGAGCAGTACTTC. It is translated as CATSRSPGRAYEQYF.

J is TRBJ2-1 and V is TRBV5-1, with TRBD1 matching 9 bases. This CDR3 has 14 residues. V shed 2 bases and J 6 bases; nucleotides not matched to a gene: 3. Germline V gene sequence: CDR1 SGHRS, CDR2 YFSETQ. This CDR3 is CASSFTGGTNEQFF. Here the CDR3 DNA reads TGCGCCAGCAGCTTTACAGGGGGCACCAATGAGCAGTTCTTC.

The chain has TRBV29-1 and TRBJ2-3; no definite D call. Germline V CDR1 and CDR2: SQVTM, ANQGSEA. The V end lost 3 bases, the J end lost 6 bases, and 16 bases lay between the germline ends. CDR3 length: 14 residues. In DNA, the CDR3 is TGCAGCGTTGAGGTCGGGTCGACGCGCGATACGCAGTATTTT. Translation: CSVEVGSTRDTQYF.

CDR3 sequence (DNA): TGTGCCAGCAGCGACTTGATCGAGCAGTACTTC. Encoded protein: CASSDLIEQYF. This chain connects TRBV7-9 to TRBJ2-7; no definite D call. V was trimmed by 5 bases and J by 6 bases, leaving 8 bases between them. The CDR3 length is 11 residues. CDR1 SEHNR and CDR2 FQNEAQ come from the germline V gene (reference sequence).

The V gene is TRBV19, the J gene TRBJ1-5; perhaps TRBD1 as D (6 bases). Per germline, CDR1 LNHDA and CDR2 SQIVND (reference sequence). CDR3 size: 15 residues. The V end lost 6 bases, the J end lost 4 bases, and 16 bases lay between the germline ends. This chain's CDR3 is CASRESDRTNQPQHF. In nucleotides, the CDR3 is TGTGCCAGTAGGGAATCGGACAGAACTAATCAGCCCCAGCATTTT.

This clone appeared once. The chain joins TRBV28 to TRBJ1-1; D is unresolved. Germline loops: CDR1 MDHEN, CDR2 SYDVKM. Trimming took off 2 bases at V and 0 bases at J, with 7 bases between the two ends. The CDR3 is 14 amino acids. The CDR3 sequence is CASSLAQMNTEAFF. CDR3 DNA sequence: TGTGCCAGCAGTTTAGCTCAGATGAACACTGAAGCTTTCTTT.

The chain couples TRBV7-2 to TRBJ1-1; D might be TRBD1 (5 bases). From germline, CDR1 is SGHTA and CDR2 FQGNSA. CDR3 length: 14 residues. The V and J ends lost 5 bases and 0 bases respectively, with 10 bases between them. CDR3 bases: TGTGCCAGCAGCCAGGGATCCATGAACACTGAAGCTTTCTTT. Translated: CASSQGSMNTEAFF.

The J gene is TRBJ1-5, the V gene TRBV30; D not certain. Germline CDR1 GTSNPN, CDR2 SVGIG (reference sequence). With 0 bases removed from V and 10 bases from J, the gap between germline ends came to 13 bases. CDR3 length: 13 amino acids. This CDR3 is CAWSVRAGRPQHF. For the CDR3, the DNA is TGTGCCTGGAGTGTACGGGCGGGGAGACCCCAGCATTTT.

This chain joins TRBV7-9 and TRBJ1-4, with 10 positions matching TRBD1. V gave up 3 bases and J gave up 0 bases; unmatched junction bases: 1. Per germline, CDR1 SEHNR and CDR2 FQNEAQ (reference sequence). The CDR3 contains 16 residues. CDR3 residues: CASSLTGGATNEKLFF. The CDR3 DNA sequence: TGTGCCAGCAGCTTGACAGGGGGCGCAACTAATGAAAAACTGTTTTTT.

This sequence joins TRBV5-4 and TRBJ2-1, with 9 bases that match TRBD1. The V gene's germline CDR1 is SGHNT and CDR2 YYREEE (reference sequence). V shed 4 bases, J shed 4 bases, and the junction held 6 bases outside the gene matches. The CDR3 sequence is 15 residues long. CDR3 region: CASSPGQGPYNEQFF. CDR3 DNA: TGTGCCAGCAGCCCGGGACAGGGACCTTACAATGAGCAGTTCTTC.

Written as DNA, the CDR3 is TGTGCCAGCAGCATTGGGACAGGGGGAAACACCGGGGAGCTGTTTTTT. This sequence encodes CASSIGTGGNTGELFF. The rearrangement uses TRBV7-9 and TRBJ2-2; 11 positions agree with TRBD1. CDR3 length: 16 residues. The V gene's germline CDR1 is SEHNR and CDR2 FQNEAQ (reference sequence). The J segment lost 2 bases and the V segment lost 5 bases, leaving 4 bases of the junction unmatched.

The chain joins TRBV28 to TRBJ2-1; D perhaps matches TRBD1 (7 bases). The CDR3 is 13 residues long. V was clipped by 6 bases and J by 4 bases, with 10 bases between them. Germline V lookup: CDR1 MDHEN, CDR2 SYDVKM. The CDR3 is CASSPGGYNEQFF. The CDR3, as DNA: TGTGCCAGCAGCCCAGGGGGGTACAATGAGCAGTTCTTC.

The chain links TRBV28 to TRBJ2-4; 8 bases align to TRBD1. V was pared by 1 base and J by 8 bases, with 7 bases of the junction left unmatched. CDR1 is MDHEN, CDR2 SYDVKM, per germline. This CDR3 is 15 amino acids long. The CDR3 bases are TGTGCCAGCAGTTTATCCTTCAGGGGGCGTGACATTCAGTACTTC. Translated, it gives CASSLSFRGRDIQYF.

The chain links TRBV5-4 to TRBJ2-7; 11 nucleotides line up with TRBD2. V shed 1 base and J 5 bases; nucleotides not matched to a gene: 11. This CDR3 comprises 17 residues. Germline V CDR1 and CDR2: SGHNT, YYREEE (reference sequence). Written as DNA, the CDR3 is TGTGCCAGCAGCTTGCGCACACTAGCGGGAGTGCCCCACGAGCAGTACTTC. Translating gives CASSLRTLAGVPHEQYF.

This chain joins TRBV18 and TRBJ1-6; D is uncertain. The CDR3 runs 14 residues. Per germline, CDR1 KGHSH and CDR2 LQKENI. V shed 5 bases and J shed 3 bases, with 8 bases lying between them. In DNA form, the CDR3 reads TGTGCCAGCTCATCGGCAGGCTATAATTCACCCCTCCACTTT. It specifies CASSSAGYNSPLHF.

Only a few counts were recorded for this clone. The CDR3 DNA sequence: TGTGCCAGCTCACCGGGCAGGGGCGTCTACGAGCAGTACTTC. Residues: CASSPGRGVYEQYF. The V and J genes are TRBV18 and TRBJ2-7, with a possible D match to TRBD1 (6 bases). Trimming cost V 3 bases and J 3 bases, with 12 bases left between them. Germline CDR1 reads KGHSH; CDR2 reads LQKENI. The length of the CDR3 is 14 residues.

The chain employs TRBV27 and TRBJ2-1, with 8 positions matching TRBD1. Per germline, CDR1 MNHEY and CDR2 SMNVEV (reference sequence). This CDR3 contains 15 residues. Germline trimming cut 8 bases from V and 5 bases from J; bases unmatched to any gene: 11. The CDR3, as DNA: TGTGCCAGCCCCTCTGGGCAGGGGGCTCACAATGAGCAGTTCTTC. It yields the protein CASPSGQGAHNEQFF.